One sample yielded the 17 T cell receptor beta chains listed below, sequenced in a study of blood T cell repertoires in COVID-19. The data were produced by immunoSEQ multiplex PCR, yet TCRdb's version contains in-frame clones alone and is incomplete. The sample lists a few hundred thousand clones, around 88% occurring once. Source material: PBMCs or T cells enriched from blood (not recorded which). These receptors all stem from a woman between 40 and 55 years old who had recovered from COVID-19.

J is TRBJ1-4 and V is TRBV27; 9 nucleotides agree with TRBD1. The V segment lost 6 bases and the J segment 7 bases; nucleotides outside the gene matches: 9. This CDR3 contains 15 residues. Per the germline V gene, CDR1 is MNHEY and CDR2 is SMNVEV (reference sequence). DNA of the CDR3: TGTGCCAGCAGCCCCGAGGGACAGGGCCTTGAAAAACTGTTTTTT. It codes for CASSPEGQGLEKLFF.

The V and J genes are TRBV28 and TRBJ2-1; weak D call: TRBD2 (5 bases). This CDR3 region has 13 residues. CDR1 is MDHEN and CDR2 is SYDVKM in the germline V gene. Trimming removed 7 bases from V and 2 bases from J, with 9 bases in between. CDR3 residues: CASNGGPYNEQFF. Written as DNA, the CDR3 is TGTGCCAGCAACGGCGGGCCCTACAATGAGCAGTTCTTC.

The chain is built from TRBV27 and TRBJ1-1; D remains unclear. Per the germline V gene, CDR1 is MNHEY and CDR2 is SMNVEV (reference sequence). V lost 2 bases and J 5 bases, leaving 3 bases between the germline ends. The CDR3 sequence is 11 residues long. The CDR3 loop is CASSLQTEAFF. CDR3 DNA: TGTGCCAGCAGTTTACAGACTGAAGCTTTCTTT.

The chain has TRBV2 and TRBJ2-5; 12 bases fit TRBD2. The CDR3 is made up of 14 amino acids. The V gene end was trimmed by 8 bases and the J gene end by 5 bases; junction bases not matched to a gene: 6. Germline V gene sequence: CDR1 SNHLY, CDR2 FYNNEI. The CDR3 DNA follows: TGTGCCAGCTCACCTAGCGGGAGGGGTGAGACCCAGTACTTC. It codes for CASSPSGRGETQYF.

The chain recombines TRBV28 with TRBJ1-1; tentative D call: TRBD1 (6 bases). Trimming shortened V by 8 bases and J by 4 bases, and 11 bases separated the two germline ends. The CDR3 runs 12 residues. Germline assignment: CDR1 MDHEN and CDR2 SYDVKM. Here the CDR3 reads CASLQGPTEAFF. The CDR3 bases are TGTGCCAGCCTCCAGGGGCCCACTGAAGCTTTCTTT.

This chain links TRBV18 with TRBJ1-3; the match to TRBD1 covers 10 bases. V shed 3 bases and J 7 bases; nucleotides not matched to a gene: 6. CDR1 and CDR2 from the germline V gene are KGHSH and LQKENI. The CDR3 runs 15 residues. The CDR3 nucleotides read TGTGCCAGCTCACCGACGGGACAGGGGAGGAACACCATATATTTT. Translation: CASSPTGQGRNTIYF.

This chain connects TRBV11-2 to TRBJ2-2, with D possibly matching TRBD2 (6 bases). Trimming cost V 7 bases and J 2 bases, with 20 bases left between them. The germline gives CDR1 SGHAT, CDR2 FQNNGV. This CDR3 has 17 amino acids. CDR3 sequence reads: CASTPNYLAFNTGELFF. The CDR3 DNA reads TGTGCCAGCACCCCTAACTACCTAGCGTTTAACACCGGGGAGCTGTTTTTT. Filled out from reference TRBV11-2 and TRBJ2-2, the complete variable domain reads EAGVAQSPRYKIIEKRQSVAFWCNPISGHATLYWYQQILGQGPKLLIQFQNNGVVDDSQLPKDRFSAERLKGVDSTLKIQPAKLEDSAVYLCASTPNYLAFNTGELFFGEGSRLTVL.

This sequence joins TRBV5-1 and TRBJ2-2, with no clear D. V lost 0 bases and J lost 3, with 6 bases in between. The length of the CDR3 is 14 residues. The germline V gene encodes CDR1 SGHRS and CDR2 YFSETQ. The CDR3 DNA follows: TGCGCCAGCAGCTTGGCCCCAGACACCGGGGAGCTGTTTTTT. This codes for CASSLAPDTGELFF.

The chain is built from TRBV18 and TRBJ2-3, with D tentatively TRBD1 (5 bases). There are 16 residues in the CDR3. Trimming removed 2 bases at V and 2 bases at J, with 14 bases between. Germline lookup yields CDR1 KGHSH and CDR2 LQKENI. The CDR3 nucleotides read TGTGCCAGCTCACCAGGGGCGGACCAGAACACAGATACGCAGTATTTT. Residues: CASSPGADQNTDTQYF.

The genes are TRBV7-8 and TRBJ2-5, with TRBD1 matching 7 bases. The CDR3 covers 16 residues. The germline CDR1 and CDR2 sequences are SGHVS and FQNEAQ. J gave up 1 base and V 2 bases, and 7 bases lay outside the gene matches. Here the CDR3 reads CASSLLPGQAQETQYF. DNA of the CDR3: TGTGCCAGCAGCTTATTACCCGGACAGGCCCAAGAGACCCAGTACTTC. The full variable domain, completed using reference TRBV7-8 and TRBJ2-5, is GAGVSQSPRYKVAKRGQDVALRCDPISGHVSLFWYQQALGQGPEFLTYFQNEAQLDKSGLPSDRFFAERPEGSVSTLKIQRTQQEDSAVYLCASSLLPGQAQETQYFGPGTRLLVL.

The gene calls are TRBV7-2 and TRBJ2-5, with 7 bases that match TRBD1. Germline-derived CDR1 and CDR2 are SGHTA and FQGNSA. The CDR3 has 16 amino acids. V gave up 5 bases and J gave up 1 base; unmatched junction bases: 10. This chain's CDR3 is CASSRLSGQIQETQYF. In nucleotides, the CDR3 is TGTGCCAGCAGCCGTCTTTCGGGACAGATCCAAGAGACCCAGTACTTC.

CDR3 DNA: TGTGCCAGCAGTTCCCCGTTCGACACTGAAGCTTTCTTT. This gives the protein CASSSPFDTEAFF. J is TRBJ1-1 and V is TRBV27, with no clear D. CDR3 size: 13 residues. CDR1 MNHEY and CDR2 SMNVEV come from the germline V gene (reference sequence). Trimming removed 4 bases at V and 3 bases at J, with 9 bases between.

J is TRBJ2-7 and V is TRBV7-2; no firm D call. Germline CDR1 and CDR2: SGHTA and FQGNSA. V was cut by 5 bases and J by 0 bases, with 23 bases left in between. The CDR3 has 18 amino acids. CDR3 loop: CASSTYSPGAPYSYEQYF. CDR3 DNA sequence: TGTGCCAGCAGCACCTATTCCCCAGGTGCCCCGTACTCCTACGAGCAGTACTTC.

This chain connects TRBV5-1 to TRBJ2-3; 9 nucleotides match TRBD2. The germline CDR1 and CDR2 sequences are SGHRS and YFSETQ. The CDR3 length is 17 residues. J was trimmed by 8 bases and V by 2 bases; bases with no gene match: 15. CDR3 sequence reads: CASSLPMTSGRESTQYF. CDR3 nucleotides: TGCGCCAGCAGCTTACCTATGACTAGCGGCAGGGAAAGTACGCAGTATTTT.

V and J are TRBV12-3 or TRBV12-4 and TRBJ1-5; D is undetermined. Trimming removed 5 bases from V and 12 bases from J, with 14 bases in between. The CDR3 runs 12 residues. CDR3 loop: CASSHGPEGQHF. The CDR3, as DNA: TGTGCCAGCAGTCACGGACCTGAGGGCCAGCATTTT.

V and J are TRBV28 and TRBJ2-1; the D gene is possibly TRBD2 (6 bases). Per germline, CDR1 MDHEN and CDR2 SYDVKM. There are 13 residues in the CDR3. V was clipped by 6 bases and J by 6 bases, with 12 bases between them. CDR3 coding DNA: TGTGCCAGCAGATTGCAGGGAGGCAATGAGCAGTTCTTC. It yields the protein CASRLQGGNEQFF.

This clone was seen only once. This chain joins TRBV6-5 and TRBJ1-1, with TRBD1 as a possible D gene (5 bases). V was shortened by 0 bases and J by 4 bases, with 9 bases between the two germline ends. The CDR3 is 14 amino acids. CDR1 is MNHEY and CDR2 is SVGAGI in the germline V gene. The CDR3 DNA reads TGTGCCAGCAGTTACTCGAGGGGAGGCACTGAAGCTTTCTTT. As protein: CASSYSRGGTEAFF.